Listed below are T cell receptor beta chains from one sample, sequenced in a study of Ad26.COV2.S vaccination and SARS-CoV-2 variants. Using immunoSEQ multiplex PCR, the repertoire was profiled, and TCRdb retains in-frame clones only, with some absent. The table shows roughly 350,000 clones, with more than 85% occurring only once. The sample consisted of peripheral blood, taken in a trial of Ad26.COV2.S vaccine versus placebo. The receptors were gathered from a person aged 18-60 years who received the Ad26.COV2.S COVID-19 vaccine or a placebo. Each CDR3 is given with its conserved first and last residue. Fields, in order: J gene, D gene, V gene, clone size, CDR3 DNA, CDR3 protein. The D gene is left open where the match is weak. The size of a clone is reported for some rows only, either as once, few or many, or as a class for expanded clones.

j_call: TRBJ2-7
d_call: TRBD2
v_call: TRBV29-1
clone_size: NA
cdr3_nt: TGCAGCGTTGACATTAGCGGGAGCTCCTACGAGCAGTACTTC
cdr3_aa: CSVDISGSSYEQYF

j_call: TRBJ2-7
d_call: NA
v_call: TRBV4-1
clone_size: once
cdr3_nt: TGCGCCAGCAGCCTAGACTCTCAAGTATCCTACGAGCAGTACTTC
cdr3_aa: CASSLDSQVSYEQYF

j_call: TRBJ1-2
d_call: NA
v_call: TRBV6-5
clone_size: NA
cdr3_nt: TGTGCCAGCAGTTACTTCAGGGAAGGGTATGGCTACACCTTC
cdr3_aa: CASSYFREGYGYTF

j_call: TRBJ2-7
d_call: NA
v_call: TRBV18
clone_size: NA
cdr3_nt: TGTGCCAGCTCACCACCGGGGGGCGGCGACGAGCAGTACTTC
cdr3_aa: CASSPPGGGDEQYF

j_call: TRBJ2-1
d_call: NA
v_call: TRBV13
clone_size: NA
cdr3_nt: TGTGCCAGCAGCCCCAAACCTAGCGTGGAGCAGTTCTTC
cdr3_aa: CASSPKPSVEQFF

j_call: TRBJ2-1
d_call: TRBD1
v_call: TRBV18
clone_size: NA
cdr3_nt: TGTGCCAGCTCACCCCGGGACAGGGATCTACAGCAGTTCTTC
cdr3_aa: CASSPRDRDLQQFF

j_call: TRBJ1-1
d_call: NA
v_call: TRBV4-1
clone_size: NA
cdr3_nt: TGCGCCAGCAGCCTAAGTAGGGGAAACACTGAAGCTTTCTTT
cdr3_aa: CASSLSRGNTEAFF

j_call: TRBJ1-1
d_call: TRBD1
v_call: TRBV7-2
clone_size: NA
cdr3_nt: TGTGCCAGCAGCTCCCCTACAGGGGTGATCACTGAAGCTTTCTTT
cdr3_aa: CASSSPTGVITEAFF

j_call: TRBJ2-6
d_call: NA
v_call: TRBV29-1
clone_size: NA
cdr3_nt: TGCAGCGTGGCCTCAGCCAACGTCCTGACTTTC
cdr3_aa: CSVASANVLTF

j_call: TRBJ2-5
d_call: NA
v_call: TRBV6-2/TRBV6-3
clone_size: NA
cdr3_nt: TGTGCCAGCAGTTACTCTGAAGAGACCCAGTACTTC
cdr3_aa: CASSYSEETQYF

j_call: TRBJ2-1
d_call: NA
v_call: TRBV6-5
clone_size: NA
cdr3_nt: TGTGCCAGCAGCCACTCTCTGTACGGCGAGCAGTTCTTC
cdr3_aa: CASSHSLYGEQFF

j_call: TRBJ2-7
d_call: NA
v_call: TRBV6-1
clone_size: NA
cdr3_nt: TGTGCCAGCAGTTTGCTCTACGAGCAGTACTTC
cdr3_aa: CASSLLYEQYF

j_call: TRBJ2-3
d_call: TRBD1
v_call: TRBV5-6
clone_size: NA
cdr3_nt: TGTGCCAGCAGCTTGCTGACAGGGGTAGTCACAGATACGCAGTATTTT
cdr3_aa: CASSLLTGVVTDTQYF